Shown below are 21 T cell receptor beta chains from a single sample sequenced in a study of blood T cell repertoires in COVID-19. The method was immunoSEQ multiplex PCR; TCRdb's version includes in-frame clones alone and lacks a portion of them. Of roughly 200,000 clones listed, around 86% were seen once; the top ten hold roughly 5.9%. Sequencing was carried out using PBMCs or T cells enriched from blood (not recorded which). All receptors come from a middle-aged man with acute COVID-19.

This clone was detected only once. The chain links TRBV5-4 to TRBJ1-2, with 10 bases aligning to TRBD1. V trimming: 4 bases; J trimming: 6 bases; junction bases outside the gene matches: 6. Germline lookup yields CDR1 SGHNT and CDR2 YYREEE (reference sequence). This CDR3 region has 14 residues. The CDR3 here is CASSEPGQGNGYTF. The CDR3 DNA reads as TGTGCCAGCAGCGAACCGGGACAGGGGAATGGCTACACCTTC. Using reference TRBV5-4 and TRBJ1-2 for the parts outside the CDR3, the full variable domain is ETGVTQSPTHLIKTRGQQVTLRCSSQSGHNTVSWYQQALGQGPQFIFQYYREEENGRGNFPPRFSGLQFPNYSSELNVNALELDDSALYLCASSEPGQGNGYTFGSGTRLTVV.

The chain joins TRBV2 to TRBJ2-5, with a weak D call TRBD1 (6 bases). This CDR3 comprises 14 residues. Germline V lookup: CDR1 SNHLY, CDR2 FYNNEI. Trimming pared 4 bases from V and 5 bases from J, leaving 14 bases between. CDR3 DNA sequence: TGTGCCAGCAGTGTGCAGGGTCAGGGGGAGACCCAGTACTTC. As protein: CASSVQGQGETQYF.

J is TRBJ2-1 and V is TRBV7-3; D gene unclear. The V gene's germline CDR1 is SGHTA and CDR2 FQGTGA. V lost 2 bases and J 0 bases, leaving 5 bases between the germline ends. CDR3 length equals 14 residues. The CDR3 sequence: CASSLASSYNEQFF. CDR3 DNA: TGTGCCAGCAGCTTAGCGAGCTCCTACAATGAGCAGTTCTTC. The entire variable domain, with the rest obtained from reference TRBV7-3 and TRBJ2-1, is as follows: GAGVSQTPSNKVTEKGKYVELRCDPISGHTALYWYRQSLGQGPEFLIYFQGTGAADDSGLPNDRFFAVRPEGSVSTLKIQRTERGDSAVYLCASSLASSYNEQFFGPGTRLTVL.

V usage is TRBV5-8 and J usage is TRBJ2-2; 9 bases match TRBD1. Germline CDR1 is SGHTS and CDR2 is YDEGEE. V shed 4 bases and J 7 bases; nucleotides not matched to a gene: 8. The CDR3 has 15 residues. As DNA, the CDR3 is TGTGCCAGCAGCACCGGGACAGGGATGAGCGGGGAGCTGTTTTTT. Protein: CASSTGTGMSGELFF. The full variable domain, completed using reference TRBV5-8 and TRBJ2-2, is EAGVTQSPTHLIKTRGQQATLRCSPISGHTSVYWYQQALGLGLQFLLWYDEGEERNRGNFPPRFSGRQFPNYSSELNVNALELEDSALYLCASSTGTGMSGELFFGEGSRLTVL.

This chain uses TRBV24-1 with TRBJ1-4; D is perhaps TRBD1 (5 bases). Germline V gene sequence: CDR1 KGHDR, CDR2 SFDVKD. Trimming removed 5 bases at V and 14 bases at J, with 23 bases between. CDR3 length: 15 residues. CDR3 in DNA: TGTGCCACCAGTGTGGGAGGGACCGCGAGAGATGAGCTGTTTTTT. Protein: CATSVGGTARDELFF.

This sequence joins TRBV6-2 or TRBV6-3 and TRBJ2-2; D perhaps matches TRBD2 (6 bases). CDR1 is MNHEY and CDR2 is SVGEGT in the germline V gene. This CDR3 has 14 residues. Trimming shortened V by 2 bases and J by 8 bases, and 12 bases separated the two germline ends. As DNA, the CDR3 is TGTGCCAGCAGTTACCGCGGAGGGTCTGGGGAGCTGTTTTTT. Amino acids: CASSYRGGSGELFF.

In nucleotides, the CDR3 is TGTGCCAGCAGTTTAGGTAGACGGAACCGGGGGCCCCAGCATTTT. Protein product: CASSLGRRNRGPQHF. This rearrangement joins TRBV28 to TRBJ1-5; D unresolved. Trimming left V 2 bases short and J 9 bases short, with 17 bases between. This CDR3 comprises 15 residues. Germline CDR1 reads MDHEN; CDR2 reads SYDVKM. Looking up the rest from reference TRBV28 and TRBJ1-5 gives the full variable domain: DVKVTQSSRYLVKRTGEKVFLECVQDMDHENMFWYRQDPGLGLRLIYFSYDVKMKEKGDIPEGYSVSREKKERFSLILESASTNQTSMYLCASSLGRRNRGPQHFGDGTRLSIL.

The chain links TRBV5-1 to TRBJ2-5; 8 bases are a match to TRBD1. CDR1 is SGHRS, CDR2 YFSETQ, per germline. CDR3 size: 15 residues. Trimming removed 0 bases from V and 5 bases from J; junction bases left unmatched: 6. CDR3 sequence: CASSLAQGARETQYF. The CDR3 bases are TGCGCCAGCAGCTTGGCCCAGGGGGCGCGGGAGACCCAGTACTTC.

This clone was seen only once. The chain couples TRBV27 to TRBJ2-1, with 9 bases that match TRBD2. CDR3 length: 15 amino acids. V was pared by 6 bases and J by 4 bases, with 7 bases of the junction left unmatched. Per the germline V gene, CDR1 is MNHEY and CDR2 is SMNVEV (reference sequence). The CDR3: CASRETSGLYNEQFF. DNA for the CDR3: TGTGCCAGCAGGGAAACTAGCGGGTTGTACAATGAGCAGTTCTTC.

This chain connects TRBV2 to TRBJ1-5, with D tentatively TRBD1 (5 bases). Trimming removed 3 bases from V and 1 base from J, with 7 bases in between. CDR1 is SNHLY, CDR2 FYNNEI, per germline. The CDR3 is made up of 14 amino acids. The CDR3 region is CASSEDNSNQPQHF. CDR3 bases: TGTGCCAGCAGTGAGGACAACAGCAATCAGCCCCAGCATTTT. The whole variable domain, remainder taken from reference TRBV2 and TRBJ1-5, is EPEVTQTPSHQVTQMGQEVILRCVPISNHLYFYWYRQILGQKVEFLVSFYNNEISEKSEIFDDQFSVERPDGSNFTLKIRSTKLEDSAMYFCASSEDNSNQPQHFGDGTRLSIL.

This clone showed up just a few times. The CDR3 protein is CASSHTGTRLSTNEKLFF. The CDR3 DNA reads TGCGCCAGCAGCCACACCGGGACACGCCTTTCAACTAATGAAAAACTGTTTTTT. The rearrangement joins TRBV4-1 to TRBJ1-4, with a tentative D call TRBD1 (6 bases). The length of the CDR3 is 18 residues. The ends were cut back, 3 bases at V and 0 bases at J, with 17 bases in the middle. In germline, CDR1 is MGHRA, CDR2 YSYEKL.

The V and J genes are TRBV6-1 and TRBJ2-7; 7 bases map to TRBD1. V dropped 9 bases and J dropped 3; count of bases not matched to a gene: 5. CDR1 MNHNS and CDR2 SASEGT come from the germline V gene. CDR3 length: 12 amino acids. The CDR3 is CASGQVLYEQYF. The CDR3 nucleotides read TGTGCCAGTGGACAGGTCCTCTACGAGCAGTACTTC.

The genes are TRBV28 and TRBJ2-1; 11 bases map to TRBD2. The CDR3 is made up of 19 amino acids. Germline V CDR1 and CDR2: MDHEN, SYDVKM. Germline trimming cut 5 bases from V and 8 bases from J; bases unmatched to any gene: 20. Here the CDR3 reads CASSHYRGRVGLAGYEQFF. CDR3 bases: TGTGCCAGCAGTCACTACAGGGGGCGGGTAGGACTAGCGGGCTATGAGCAGTTCTTC.

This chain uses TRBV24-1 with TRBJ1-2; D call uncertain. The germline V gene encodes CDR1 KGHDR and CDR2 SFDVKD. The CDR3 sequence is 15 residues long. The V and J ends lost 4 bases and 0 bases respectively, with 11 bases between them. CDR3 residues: CATSEIGEANYGYTF. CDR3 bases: TGTGCCACCAGTGAGATCGGGGAAGCTAACTATGGCTACACCTTC.

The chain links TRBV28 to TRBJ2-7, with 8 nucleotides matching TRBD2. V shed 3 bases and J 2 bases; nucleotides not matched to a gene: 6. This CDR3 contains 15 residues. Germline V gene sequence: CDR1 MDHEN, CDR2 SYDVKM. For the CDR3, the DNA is TGTGCCAGCAGTTTGCAACTAGCGGTCGCCTACGAGCAGTACTTC. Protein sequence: CASSLQLAVAYEQYF.

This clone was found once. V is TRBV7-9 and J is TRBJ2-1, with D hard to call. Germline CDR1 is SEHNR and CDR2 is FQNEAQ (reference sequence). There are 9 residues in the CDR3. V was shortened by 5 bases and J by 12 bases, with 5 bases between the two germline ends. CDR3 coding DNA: TGTGCCAGCAGCCTGAGGCAGTTCTTC. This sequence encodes CASSLRQFF.

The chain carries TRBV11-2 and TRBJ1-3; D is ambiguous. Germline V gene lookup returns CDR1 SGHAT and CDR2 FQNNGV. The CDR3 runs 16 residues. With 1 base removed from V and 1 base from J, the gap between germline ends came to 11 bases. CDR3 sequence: CASSLGARGSGNTIYF. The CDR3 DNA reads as TGTGCCAGCAGCTTAGGCGCGAGAGGATCTGGAAACACCATATATTTT.

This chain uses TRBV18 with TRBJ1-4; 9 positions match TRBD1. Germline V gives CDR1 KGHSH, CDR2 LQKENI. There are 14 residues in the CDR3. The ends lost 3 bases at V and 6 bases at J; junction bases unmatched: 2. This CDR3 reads CASSPGQGYEKLFF. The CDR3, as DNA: TGTGCCAGCTCACCGGGACAGGGTTATGAAAAACTGTTTTTT.

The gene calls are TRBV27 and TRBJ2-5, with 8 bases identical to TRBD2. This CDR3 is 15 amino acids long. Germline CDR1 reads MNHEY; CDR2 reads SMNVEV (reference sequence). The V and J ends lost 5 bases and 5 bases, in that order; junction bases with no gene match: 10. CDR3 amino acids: CASSKSSGFWETQYF. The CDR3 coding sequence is TGTGCCAGCAGTAAGTCTAGCGGGTTTTGGGAGACCCAGTACTTC.

CDR3 sequence reads: CASRQTGAGTEAFF. The CDR3, as DNA: TGTGCCAGCAGGCAGACAGGGGCGGGCACTGAAGCTTTCTTT. V gene TRBV25-1 combines with J gene TRBJ1-1; 8 bases match TRBD1. This CDR3 has 14 amino acids. V gave up 6 bases and J gave up 4 bases; unmatched junction bases: 7. The V gene's germline CDR1 is MGHDK and CDR2 SYGVNS.

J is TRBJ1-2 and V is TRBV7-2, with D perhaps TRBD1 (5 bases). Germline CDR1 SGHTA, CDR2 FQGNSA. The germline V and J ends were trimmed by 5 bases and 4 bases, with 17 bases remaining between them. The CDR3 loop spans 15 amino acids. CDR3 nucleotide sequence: TGTGCCAGCAGCATAAACCAGGGTAATAGCTATGGCTACACCTTC. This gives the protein CASSINQGNSYGYTF.